The next 16 T cell receptor beta chains were all read from a single sample in a study of CD8 T cells in ankylosing spondylitis. Findings and caveats of the study: It appeared that ankylosing spondylitis blood was characterized by a TCR beta motif of several highly homologous variants.

Each CDR3 protein is one row after TCRdb ran MiXCR on the 5' RACE reads. The table includes hundreds of thousands of distinct CDR3 sequences, about 10% detected once. Antigens of these TCRs are unknown. Material for sequencing was blood, either unsorted or a sorted T cell fraction (not recorded which). The receptors derive from a male donor with ankylosing spondylitis.

The V call is TRBV20-1, the J call TRBJ2-7; D remains unclear. Germline V gene sequence: CDR1 DFQATT, CDR2 SNEGSKA (reference sequence). Trimming removed 2 bases at V and 7 bases at J, with 9 bases between. This CDR3 has 11 residues. In DNA, the CDR3 is TGCAGTGCTAGAACGAGGTGGGAGCAGTACTTC. It specifies CSARTRWEQYF.

The V and J genes are TRBV10-3 and TRBJ2-1; 10 bases align to TRBD2. V shed 3 bases, J shed 7 bases, and the junction held 3 bases outside the gene matches. CDR3 length: 14 residues. Germline-derived CDR1 and CDR2 are ENHRY and SYGVKD. As DNA, the CDR3 is TGTGCCATCAGTGAAACTAGCGGGGATAATGAGCAGTTCTTC. Its protein is CAISETSGDNEQFF.

This clonotype appeared a few times. This sequence joins TRBV4-3 and TRBJ2-1; D not resolved. V dropped 4 bases and J dropped 2 bases, with 12 bases sitting between them. Germline V gives CDR1 LGHNA, CDR2 YSLEER. This CDR3 has 15 amino acids. CDR3 sequence (DNA): TGCGCCAGCAGCCGAGAAAGGATTACCTACAATGAGCAGTTCTTC. Its protein product is CASSRERITYNEQFF.

This clonotype showed up just a few times. The rearrangement links TRBV2 to TRBJ1-2; D remains ambiguous. Germline V gene sequence: CDR1 SNHLY, CDR2 FYNNEI. The CDR3 has 12 amino acids. Deletions cut 5 bases from V and 8 bases from J, with 12 bases between. The CDR3 DNA reads TGTGCCAGCAGTCGTCGGGAATGGGGCTACACCTTC. It codes for CASSRREWGYTF.

The chain recombines TRBV9 with TRBJ2-6, with TRBD1 as a possible D gene (5 bases). Trimming removed 3 bases at V and 2 bases at J, with 18 bases between. This CDR3 spans 18 amino acids. From germline, CDR1 is SGDLS and CDR2 YYNGEE. The CDR3 protein is CASSAAGKIATGANVLTF. CDR3 nucleotides: TGTGCCAGCAGCGCCGCAGGGAAAATCGCAACTGGGGCCAACGTCCTGACTTTC.

The chain recombines TRBV29-1 with TRBJ2-7, with 8 bases matching TRBD2. Germline V gene data show CDR1 as SQVTM and CDR2 as ANQGSEA. Unmatched junction bases numbered 4, after V lost 4 bases and J lost 2 bases. The length of the CDR3 is 13 residues. The CDR3 protein is CSVAREVAYEQYF. In DNA, the CDR3 is TGCAGCGTTGCGCGGGAGGTTGCCTACGAGCAGTACTTC.

This clonotype was recorded many times. V and J are TRBV6-5 and TRBJ2-1, with D possibly matching TRBD1 (5 bases). Germline CDR1 reads MNHEY; CDR2 reads SVGAGI. V lost 2 bases and J 10 bases, leaving 6 bases between the germline ends. The CDR3 covers 11 residues. The CDR3 DNA is TGTGCCAGCAGTTACGGGGCCGAGCAGTTCTTC. Translated: CASSYGAEQFF.

This clonotype was recorded a few times. The chain recombines TRBV12-3 or TRBV12-4 with TRBJ2-4; D remains unclear. This CDR3 is 14 amino acids long. The ends were cut back, 4 bases at V and 5 bases at J, with 12 bases in the middle. The CDR3 coding sequence is TGTGCCAGCAGTTGGGTCCCGGGCGAAAACATTCAGTACTTC. Its translation is CASSWVPGENIQYF.

The chain combines TRBV7-2 with TRBJ2-3, with unresolved D. Trimming cost V 1 base and J 0 bases, with 11 bases left between them. The CDR3 covers 16 residues. Germline CDR1 and CDR2: SGHTA and FQGNSA. The DNA for the CDR3 is TGTGCCAGCAGCTTAGTGGCTATCCCGAGCACAGATACGCAGTATTTT. Amino acid sequence: CASSLVAIPSTDTQYF.

This clonotype was counted only a few times. The chain uses TRBV12-3 or TRBV12-4 and TRBJ2-7; 10 nucleotides line up with TRBD1. V lost 7 bases and J lost 3; bases outside the gene matches: 9. The CDR3 spans 15 residues. The CDR3 DNA sequence: TGTGCCAGCACCAGACAGGGGGCAATAAACTACGAGCAGTACTTC. This codes for CASTRQGAINYEQYF.

This clonotype appeared a few times. V usage is TRBV7-6 and J usage is TRBJ2-5; 10 positions match TRBD1. With 0 bases clipped from V and 5 bases from J, the junction kept 6 bases outside the gene matches. The length of the CDR3 is 16 residues. Germline assignment: CDR1 SGHVS and CDR2 FNYEAQ. The CDR3 region is CASSLAHGTGAETQYF. The DNA of the CDR3 is TGTGCCAGCAGCTTAGCCCACGGGACAGGGGCGGAGACCCAGTACTTC. The complete variable domain, with remaining parts taken from reference TRBV7-6 and TRBJ2-5, reads GAGVSQSPRYKVTKRGQDVALRCDPISGHVSLYWYRQALGQGPEFLTYFNYEAQQDKSGLPNDRFSAERPEGSISTLTIQRTEQRDSAMYRCASSLAHGTGAETQYFGPGTRLLVL.

This clonotype was seen only a few times. CDR3 residues: CASSLGSGTGGTEAFF. In DNA form, the CDR3 reads TGTGCCAGCAGCTTAGGATCCGGGACAGGGGGTACTGAAGCTTTCTTT. The V gene is TRBV7-9, the J gene TRBJ1-1; 11 nucleotides line up with TRBD1. From germline, CDR1 is SEHNR and CDR2 FQNEAQ (reference sequence). The CDR3 runs 16 residues. The J segment lost 5 bases and the V segment lost 1 base, leaving 6 bases of the junction unmatched.

This clonotype has just a few counts. The chain carries TRBV3-1 and TRBJ2-3, with D tentatively TRBD1 (5 bases). The ends were cut back, 4 bases at V and 6 bases at J, with 20 bases in the middle. CDR1 is LGHDT and CDR2 is YNNKEL in the germline V gene (reference sequence). The CDR3 is made up of 16 amino acids. The CDR3 loop reads CASSLLPGDSGDTQYF. CDR3 nucleotides: TGTGCCAGCAGCCTCCTCCCAGGAGACTCAGGGGATACGCAGTATTTT.

This clonotype was picked up a small number of times. The chain is built from TRBV29-1 and TRBJ2-7, with D perhaps assigned TRBD1 or TRBD2 (5 bases each). The CDR3 consists of 14 residues. Germline assignment: CDR1 SQVTM and CDR2 ANQGSEA. Trimming took off 4 bases at V and 2 bases at J, with 15 bases between the two ends. The CDR3, as DNA: TGCAGCGTTGTCCGAGGGGAAGGCGCCTACGAGCAGTACTTC. Its translation: CSVVRGEGAYEQYF.

CDR3 protein: CASSTRTRTDTQYF. Written as DNA, the CDR3 is TGTGCCAGCAGTACCAGGACTCGCACAGATACGCAGTATTTT. The chain links TRBV2 to TRBJ2-3, with D possibly TRBD2 on 5 matching bases. Germline V CDR1 and CDR2: SNHLY, FYNNEI. V lost 5 bases to trimming and J lost 1 base, with 10 bases between them. The CDR3 loop spans 14 amino acids.

This chain connects TRBV6-1 to TRBJ1-6, with 7 bases fitting TRBD1. V dropped 8 bases and J dropped 5; count of bases not matched to a gene: 6. CDR3 length: 14 amino acids. Germline CDR1 and CDR2: MNHNS and SASEGT. The CDR3: CASDRDSHNSPLHF. CDR3 coding DNA: TGTGCCAGCGATAGGGACAGCCATAATTCACCCCTCCACTTT.